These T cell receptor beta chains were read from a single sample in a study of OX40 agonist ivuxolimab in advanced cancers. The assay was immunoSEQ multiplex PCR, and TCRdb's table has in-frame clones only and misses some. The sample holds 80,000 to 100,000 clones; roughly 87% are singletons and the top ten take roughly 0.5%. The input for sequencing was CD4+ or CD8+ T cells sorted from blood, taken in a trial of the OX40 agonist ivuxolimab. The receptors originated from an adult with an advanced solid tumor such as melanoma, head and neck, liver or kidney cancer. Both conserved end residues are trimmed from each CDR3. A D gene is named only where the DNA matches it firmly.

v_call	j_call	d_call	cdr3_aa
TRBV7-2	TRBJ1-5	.	ASSLGGGNNQPQH
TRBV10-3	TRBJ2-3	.	ASRGSTDTQY
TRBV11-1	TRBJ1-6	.	ASSLYGNSPLH
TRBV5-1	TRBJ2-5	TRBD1	ASSGIGTAGETQY
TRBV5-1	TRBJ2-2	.	ASSLDRRVRGWDTGELF
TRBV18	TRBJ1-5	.	ASSPNRVHDNQPQH
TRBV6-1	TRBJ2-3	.	ASSENKDTQY
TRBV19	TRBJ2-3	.	ASSTPGQPHKWY
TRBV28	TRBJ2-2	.	ASSYPTGRRNTGELF
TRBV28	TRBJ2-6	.	ASSRTRAGANVLT
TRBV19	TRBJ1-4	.	ASSMQRATNEKLF
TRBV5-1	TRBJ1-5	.	ASSLTEDQPQH
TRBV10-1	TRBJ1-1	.	ASSDGQRNTEAF
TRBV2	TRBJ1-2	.	ASSENRILEGYT
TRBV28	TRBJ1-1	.	ASSLRTEAF